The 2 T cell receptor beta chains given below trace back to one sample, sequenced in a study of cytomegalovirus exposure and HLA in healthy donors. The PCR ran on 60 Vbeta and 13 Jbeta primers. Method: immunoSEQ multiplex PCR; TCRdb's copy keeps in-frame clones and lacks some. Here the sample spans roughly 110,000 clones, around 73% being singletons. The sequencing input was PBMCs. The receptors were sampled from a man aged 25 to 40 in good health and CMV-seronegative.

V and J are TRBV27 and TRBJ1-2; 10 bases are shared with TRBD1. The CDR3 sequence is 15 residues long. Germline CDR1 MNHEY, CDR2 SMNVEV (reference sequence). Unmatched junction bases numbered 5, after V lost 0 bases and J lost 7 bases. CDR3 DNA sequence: TGTGCCAGCAGTTTATCCTTGACAGGGGGCTTTGGCTACACCTTC. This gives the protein CASSLSLTGGFGYTF.

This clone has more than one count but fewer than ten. The CDR3 DNA reads as TGTGCCAGCAGTTTGTTGGGACAGGAGGTGGATACGCAGTATTTT. This translates into CASSLLGQEVDTQYF. The chain recombines TRBV6-5 with TRBJ2-3; 8 bases align to TRBD1. The CDR3 spans 15 residues. The V segment lost 4 bases and the J segment 6 bases; nucleotides outside the gene matches: 9. CDR1 and CDR2 from the germline V gene are MNHEY and SVGAGI.